The 16 T cell receptor beta chains below all came from one sample that was sequenced in a study of T cells in Graves' hyperthyroidism and ophthalmopathy. The source material, RNA transcripts, was used to amplify TCR beta CDR3 regions. Researchers ran a first-round RT-PCR on the TCR CDR3 using the HTBI primer set. MiXCR, run by TCRdb on the multiplex PCR reads, gives a single entry per CDR3 protein. The sample records around 620,000 distinct CDR3 sequences, around 45% being singletons. Input material: peripheral blood or thyroid tissue (not recorded which). The receptors were sampled from an adult woman with Graves' disease, either hyperthyroidism or ophthalmopathy (not recorded which).

This clonotype has only a few counts. The rearrangement joins TRBV2 to TRBJ2-5; D might be TRBD2 (5 bases). The J call may be faulty, since TRBJ2-1 better matches the DNA end. CDR1 and CDR2 (germline): SNHLY, FYNNEI. CDR3 length: 13 residues. Written as DNA, the CDR3 is TGTGCCAGCAATAGTGGGAGTTACAATGAGCAGTTCTTC. Translating gives CASNSGSYNEQFF.

This clonotype was picked up a small number of times. The V gene is TRBV10-2, the J gene TRBJ2-7; no definite D call. CDR1 WSHSY and CDR2 SAAADI come from the germline V gene. Deletions cut 4 bases from V and 3 bases from J, with 10 bases between. The CDR3 spans 13 residues. The CDR3 DNA reads TGCGCCAGCAGTGGTAGCTGGGACTACGAGCAGTACTTC. Translated: CASSGSWDYEQYF.

This clonotype was counted ten times or more. The chain is built from TRBV9 and TRBJ2-2; the match to TRBD2 covers 11 bases. The CDR3 contains 16 residues. The J segment lost 7 bases and the V segment lost 4 bases, leaving 9 bases of the junction unmatched. Germline V gene lookup returns CDR1 SGDLS and CDR2 YYNGEE. The CDR3 spells CASSSGTSGIGGELFF. The CDR3 DNA is TGTGCCAGCAGCTCCGGGACTAGCGGTATAGGCGGGGAGCTGTTTTTT.

This clonotype was observed a few times. V gene TRBV6-2 or TRBV6-3 combines with J gene TRBJ1-1; D possibly corresponds to TRBD1 (5 bases). The V gene lost 3 bases and the J gene lost 3 bases, with 20 bases spanning the gap. The germline CDR1 and CDR2 sequences are MNHEY and SVGEGT. This CDR3 contains 17 residues. This chain's CDR3 is CASSYRGTTRVDTEAFF. The CDR3, as DNA: TGTGCCAGCAGTTATAGGGGCACCACCCGGGTGGACACTGAAGCTTTCTTT.

V is TRBV29-1 and J is TRBJ1-2; tentatively, D is TRBD1 (6 bases). Germline values: CDR1 SQVTM, CDR2 ANQGSEA. The CDR3 has 13 amino acids. V lost 6 bases to trimming and J lost 8 bases, with 19 bases between them. CDR3 protein: CSVTDSPSAGYTF. CDR3 coding DNA: TGCAGCGTCACGGACAGTCCCTCCGCGGGCTACACCTTC.

The chain carries TRBV6-6 and TRBJ1-1, with a tentative D call TRBD1 (6 bases). V lost 4 bases and J 1 base, leaving 22 bases between the germline ends. This CDR3 region has 18 residues. CDR1 MNHNY and CDR2 SVGAGI come from the germline V gene (reference sequence). The CDR3 sequence is CASSLLLGAGTKNTEAFF. The CDR3 nucleotides are TGTGCCAGCAGTTTACTACTCGGCGCCGGGACAAAGAACACTGAAGCTTTCTTT.

This clonotype was detected only once. One junction end disagrees with the germline gene, perhaps due to a read error. This rearrangement joins TRBV10-2 to TRBJ1-1; D remains unclear. The germline V gene encodes CDR1 WSHSY and CDR2 SAAADI. The CDR3 spans 14 residues. The CDR3 DNA reads as TGTGCCAGCAGTTATAGCGCAGAGAACACTGAAGCTTTCTTT. Protein sequence: CASSYSAENTEAFF.

The genes are TRBV2 and TRBJ2-7; 11 nucleotides agree with TRBD1. CDR1 is SNHLY, CDR2 FYNNEI, per germline. The CDR3 length is 15 residues. With 4 bases clipped from V and 3 bases from J, the junction kept 5 bases outside the gene matches. The chain's CDR3 is CASSAMGTGGYEQYF. In DNA form, the CDR3 reads TGTGCCAGCAGTGCTATGGGGACAGGGGGCTACGAGCAGTACTTC. Filled out from reference TRBV2 and TRBJ2-7, the complete variable domain reads EPEVTQTPSHQVTQMGQEVILRCVPISNHLYFYWYRQILGQKVEFLVSFYNNEISEKSEIFDDQFSVERPDGSNFTLKIRSTKLEDSAMYFCASSAMGTGGYEQYFGPGTRLTVT.

This clonotype was seen many times. The chain is built from TRBV20-1 and TRBJ1-1; 12 nucleotides line up with TRBD1. The CDR3 covers 16 residues. Germline trimming cut 3 bases from V and 3 bases from J; bases unmatched to any gene: 8. Germline V CDR1 and CDR2: DFQATT, SNEGSKA (reference sequence). The CDR3 spells CSASRDRGRLDTEAFF. For the CDR3, the DNA is TGCAGTGCTAGCCGGGACAGGGGGCGCCTGGACACTGAAGCTTTCTTT.

This clonotype turned up a few times. This sequence joins TRBV5-4 and TRBJ2-5, with TRBD1 matching 7 bases. Trimming took 7 bases from V and 8 from J; bases not matched to a gene: 20. This CDR3 spans 16 amino acids. CDR1 SGHNT and CDR2 YYREEE come from the germline V gene (reference sequence). CDR3 DNA sequence: TGTGCCAGCTCACCAGGCTGGACAGGCCCACATGAAACCCAGTACTTC. Translation: CASSPGWTGPHETQYF.

This clonotype was seen only once. The chain couples TRBV19 to TRBJ2-5; D is uncertain. V gave up 7 bases and J gave up 4 bases, with 10 bases separating them. Per germline, CDR1 LNHDA and CDR2 SQIVND (reference sequence). The CDR3 loop spans 12 amino acids. CDR3 in amino acids: CASKGRTETQYF. CDR3 bases: TGTGCCAGTAAGGGTCGAACAGAGACCCAGTACTTC.

This clonotype has ten or more counts. The J gene is TRBJ1-1, the V gene TRBV4-1; perhaps TRBD1 as D (6 bases). The ends were cut back, 3 bases at V and 8 bases at J, with 13 bases in the middle. The germline CDR1 and CDR2 sequences are MGHRA and YSYEKL. This CDR3 is built from 13 residues. CDR3 in amino acids: CASSHTEGTEAFF. CDR3 sequence (DNA): TGCGCCAGCAGCCACACAGAGGGGACAGAAGCTTTCTTT.

This clonotype was counted a few times. The chain links TRBV20-1 to TRBJ1-1; no reliable D call. V lost 0 bases, J lost 3 bases, and 8 bases lay in between. CDR1 is DFQATT and CDR2 is SNEGSKA in the germline V gene (reference sequence). The CDR3 is 13 amino acids. In DNA, the CDR3 is TGCAGTGCTAGAGACGTTTCTTACACTGAAGCTTTCTTT. This codes for CSARDVSYTEAFF.

This clonotype has a count of ten or more. Here the CDR3 DNA reads TGTGCCAGCAGCGCATCGGGGGGACAGGGGGCGTCGGGGGAGCAGTACTTC. It encodes CASSASGGQGASGEQYF. J is TRBJ2-7 and V is TRBV9, with 12 positions matching TRBD1. The CDR3 spans 17 residues. V shed 3 bases, J shed 7 bases, and the junction held 14 bases outside the gene matches. Germline CDR1 SGDLS, CDR2 YYNGEE.

Points on this clonotype: Relative to the germline gene, one junction end is altered; a read error may explain this. The chain carries TRBV7-9 and TRBJ1-1, with D tentatively TRBD1 (5 bases). The CDR3 consists of 11 residues. Germline CDR1 is SEHNR and CDR2 is FQNEAQ (reference sequence). Here the CDR3 DNA reads TGTGCCAGCAGCTTAGAGACAGAAGCTTCCTTT. The encoded protein is CASSLETEASF. Drawing the rest from reference TRBV7-9 and TRBJ1-1, the complete variable domain is DTGVSQNPRHKITKRGQNVTFRCDPISEHNRLYWYRQTLGQGPEFLTYFQNEAQLEKSRLLSDRFSAERPKGSFSTLEIQRTEQGDSAMYLCASSLETEASFGQGTRLTVV.

The chain recombines TRBV5-1 with TRBJ2-7, with D possibly TRBD1 on 6 matching bases. Germline V gene lookup returns CDR1 SGHRS and CDR2 YFSETQ. The CDR3 spans 14 residues. V lost 4 bases to trimming and J lost 3 bases, with 14 bases between them. CDR3 DNA sequence: TGCGCCAGCAGCCACCTCCCACAGGGCTACGAGCAGTACTTC. Its protein is CASSHLPQGYEQYF.